The clone carrying this T cell receptor (beta chain) has only a few counts. The antigen is undetermined. These data come from a study of yellow fever vaccine responses in identical twins. The length of the CDR3 is 16 residues. Trimming shortened V by 1 base and J by 0 bases, and 10 bases separated the two germline ends. TCRdb re-called the RT-PCR reads with MiXCR, one entry per CDR3 protein. The sample holds 9,900 or so distinct CDR3 sequences; around four fifths are singletons and the top ten take 2% to 2.5%. Study results and caveats: Twins showed a vaccine T cell response that reportedly seemed partly convergent, partly personalized.

The input for sequencing was T cells from blood (PBMCs), unsorted or a sorted subset (not recorded which), taken before or after yellow fever vaccination (not recorded which). The V gene is TRBV7-1, the J gene TRBJ1-3; TRBD1 is a possible D gene (6 bases). TRBV7-1 is assigned to the ORF class and has an uncertain function. This receptor was taken from a woman aged 18-30 years who received the yellow fever vaccine. The CDR3 region has the DNA TGTGCCAGCAGCTCAGGACAGGCGGGCTCTGGAAACACCATATATTTT. It specifies CASSSGQAGSGNTIYF.